The 8 T cell receptor beta chains listed next were all sequenced from one sample in a study of human T cells and chemical hapten exposure. The time point denotes: patch test 1, 2 weeks after DPC sensitization. This sample's treatment: therapeutic diphenylcyclopropenone sensitization with weekly scalp DPC. MiXCR, run by TCRdb on the RACE reads, gives a single entry per CDR3 protein. The data contain roughly 180,000 distinct CDR3 sequences, 20% to 25% of them seen just once; the ten biggest clones take up 6% to 8%. The material was whole blood, obtained in connection with sensitization to the hapten diphenylcyclopropenone (DPC). Receptors originate from a woman aged 45-65 years with alopecia areata. Some clones in this sample may be carry-over from other donors' samples.

This clonotype has just a few counts. V gene TRBV12-3 or TRBV12-4 combines with J gene TRBJ2-3; 10 bases are shared with TRBD1. The CDR3 has 15 residues. V shed 3 bases, J shed 4 bases, and the junction held 4 bases outside the gene matches. The CDR3 here is CASSLTTGGSDTQYF. DNA for the CDR3: TGTGCCAGCAGTTTGACGACAGGGGGCTCAGATACGCAGTATTTT.

This chain connects TRBV3-1 to TRBJ2-6, with D uncertain. Germline CDR1 LGHDT, CDR2 YNNKEL (reference sequence). Trimming removed 3 bases from V and 0 bases from J, with 6 bases in between. This CDR3 is 15 amino acids long. The CDR3 region has the DNA TGTGCCAGCAGCCAGACACCCTCTGGGGCCAACGTCCTGACTTTC. It yields the protein CASSQTPSGANVLTF.

This clonotype turned up a few times. The CDR3 nucleotides read TGTGCCAGCAGCGCCGGACTTACCAGAGAGCAGTACTTC. It specifies CASSAGLTREQYF. The genes are TRBV9 and TRBJ2-7; D perhaps matches TRBD2 (5 bases). V was pared by 3 bases and J by 7 bases, with 14 bases between. The germline gives CDR1 SGDLS, CDR2 YYNGEE. The CDR3 covers 13 residues.

The V gene is TRBV5-1, the J gene TRBJ1-6, with D possibly matching TRBD1 (5 bases). CDR1 is SGHRS and CDR2 is YFSETQ in the germline V gene. V was shortened by 0 bases and J by 11 bases, with 12 bases between the two germline ends. This CDR3 comprises 14 residues. CDR3 amino acids: CASSLAGLGAPLHF. As DNA, the CDR3 is TGCGCCAGCAGCTTGGCCGGGTTGGGGGCACCCCTCCACTTT.

V usage is TRBV29-1 and J usage is TRBJ2-7; D is possibly TRBD2 (6 bases). V lost 7 bases and J 0 bases, leaving 16 bases between the germline ends. Germline V gives CDR1 SQVTM, CDR2 ANQGSEA. The CDR3 consists of 14 residues. The CDR3 loop is CSAKLAGSSYEQYF. The DNA for the CDR3 is TGCAGCGCTAAACTAGCCGGTAGCTCCTACGAGCAGTACTTC.

In this sample, this clonotype turned up a few times. The chain has TRBV11-2 and TRBJ2-1, with 8 bases fitting TRBD2. The V gene's germline CDR1 is SGHAT and CDR2 FQNNGV. V lost 1 base, J lost 5 bases, and 7 bases stayed unmatched. The CDR3 has 16 residues. The CDR3 DNA sequence: TGTGCCAGCAGCTTAGCGGGAGGGCCGACGAACAATGAGCAGTTCTTC. As protein: CASSLAGGPTNNEQFF.

This clonotype occurred a few times. This chain joins TRBV20-1 and TRBJ2-5; the D gene is possibly TRBD2 (6 bases). With 5 bases removed from V and 5 bases from J, the gap between germline ends came to 18 bases. CDR3 length: 14 residues. Germline CDR1 and CDR2: DFQATT and SNEGSKA (reference sequence). The CDR3 nucleotides read TGCAGTGCTCGGGCGTCGGGAGTCATTGAGACCCAGTACTTC. Translating gives CSARASGVIETQYF.

This clonotype came up a few times. The rearrangement joins TRBV6-6 to TRBJ1-4; TRBD1 is a possible D gene (5 bases). The CDR3 length is 12 residues. Germline V gene sequence: CDR1 MNHNY, CDR2 SVGAGI (reference sequence). Trimming stripped 7 bases from V and 8 bases from J, with 11 bases between. The DNA for the CDR3 is TGTGCCAGCACGGGGGGACGGGAAAAACTGTTTTTT. This gives the protein CASTGGREKLFF.